The rows below give T cell receptor beta chains drawn from one sample of a study of blood T cell repertoires in COVID-19. Repertoires were generated with immunoSEQ multiplex PCR, while TCRdb's copy carries only in-frame clones and drops some. The repertoire consists of around 60,000 clones, with approximately 90% occurring once and the leading ten covering just under 8.5%. Sequencing used peripheral blood. Receptors were obtained from a human donor with active COVID-19. The donor label of this sample is uncertain. Each CDR3 is given with its conserved first and last residue.

TRBV6-2/TRBV6-3	TRBJ2-7	CASSSGLNYEQYF
TRBV12-5	TRBJ1-5	CASGLGQYSNQPQHF
TRBV7-2	TRBJ2-3	CASSLGEGQADTQYF
TRBV6-5	TRBJ2-7	CATHPGTAYYEQYF
TRBV5-1	TRBJ2-3	CASSFYYSTDTQYF
TRBV4-1	TRBJ2-2	CASSQVRLAGATGELFF
TRBV11-3	TRBJ2-1	CASSAGLPEQFF
TRBV30	TRBJ1-4	CAWSVWGLSEKLFF
TRBV4-1	TRBJ1-5	CASSQDDRGYQPQHF
TRBV18	TRBJ1-6	CASSPQTGGDSPLHF
TRBV5-1	TRBJ2-3	CASSLDRVTDTQYF
TRBV19	TRBJ2-2	CASRQTGGPPTGELFF
TRBV5-6	TRBJ2-3	CASSLILAGGFTDTQYF
TRBV30	TRBJ1-5	CAWSGASNQPQHF
TRBV6-2/TRBV6-3	TRBJ2-1	CASSYSLTDPTYNEQFF
TRBV6-5	TRBJ1-4	CASSYGGPNEKLFF
TRBV6-5	TRBJ1-3	CASSLGQLTVGNTIYF
TRBV19	TRBJ1-2	CASFGGYWDIMNYGYTF
TRBV29-1	TRBJ2-3	CSVEDRPPDTQYF
TRBV28	TRBJ2-7	CASSTRGQLKEQYF
TRBV29-1	TRBJ2-7	CSVEVRTGWEQYF
TRBV4-3	TRBJ1-5	CASSPLTGDNQPQHF
TRBV7-9	TRBJ1-1	CASSLGQGGGMNTEAFF
TRBV4-1	TRBJ1-1	CASSPGGTGVLATEAFF
TRBV28	TRBJ2-7	CASSSYRDSTYEQYF
TRBV19	TRBJ2-7	CASSAGGPYEQYF
TRBV24-1	TRBJ2-1	CATSDPTGIQRNEQFF
TRBV11-2	TRBJ2-7	CASSQGTGSYEQYF
TRBV4-2	TRBJ2-3	CASSQGGLAGLFRADTQYF
TRBV18	TRBJ2-7	CASSPSRDSYEQYF
TRBV19	TRBJ2-2	CASSIAGGPGELFF
TRBV6-5	TRBJ2-1	CASRPTGGAYNEQFF
TRBV5-4	TRBJ1-4	CASSTGLGVGNEKLFF
TRBV19	TRBJ2-2	CASSSGQGIPGELFF
TRBV4-1	TRBJ1-1	CASSQEDRGRTEAFF
TRBV10-3	TRBJ1-2	CAISESRHGYTF
TRBV19	TRBJ2-7	CASSLRTVNYEQYF
TRBV13	TRBJ1-2	CASSLNGEYGYTF
TRBV6-5	TRBJ2-3	CASSSDRGISTDTQYF
TRBV19	TRBJ1-2	CASSIVLRDSQFYGYTF
TRBV7-2	TRBJ2-1	CASSSPHGFESSYNEQFF